These 24 T cell receptor beta chains came from one sample sequenced in a study of T-cell reconstitution after alpha-beta-depleted transplantation in children. During its preparation, the TCRbeta library received unique molecular identifiers. TCRdb recomputed calls from the PCR reads with MiXCR, one row per CDR3 protein. The repertoire consists of approximately 590,000 distinct CDR3 sequences, with over 9.5% occurring once and the leading ten covering less than 5%. The sample consisted of PBMCs from the stem cell graft donor, taken from the stem cell graft. These receptors originate from a human donor who donated a stem cell graft to a child with acute myeloid leukemia.

This clonotype was detected only a few times. The chain joins TRBV7-2 to TRBJ1-5; D gene unclear. Germline CDR1 reads SGHTA; CDR2 reads FQGNSA. CDR3 length: 15 amino acids. V lost 2 bases, J lost 3 bases, and 11 bases lay in between. The CDR3 coding sequence is TGTGCCAGCAGCTTAAACAGCCAGATCAATCAGCCCCAGCATTTT. Amino acid sequence: CASSLNSQINQPQHF.

This clonotype showed up many times. This chain joins TRBV7-8 and TRBJ2-7; perhaps D is TRBD1 or TRBD2 (5 bases each). The germline V gene has CDR1 SGHVS and CDR2 FQNEAQ. V was cut by 3 bases and J by 4 bases, with 10 bases left in between. The CDR3 has 13 residues. The chain's CDR3 is CASSFGGKYEQYF. The CDR3 nucleotides are TGTGCCAGCAGCTTTGGGGGAAAATACGAGCAGTACTTC.

The gene calls are TRBV4-3 and TRBJ2-1; 14 nucleotides match TRBD2. Trimming cost V 4 bases and J 5 bases; bases outside gene matches: 7. This CDR3 spans 17 amino acids. From germline, CDR1 is LGHNA and CDR2 YSLEER. CDR3 region: CASSRLAGGLSDNEQFF. The CDR3 region has the DNA TGCGCCAGCAGCCGACTAGCGGGAGGGCTATCGGACAATGAGCAGTTCTTC.

The V call is TRBV7-9, the J call TRBJ2-5, with TRBD2 matching over 7 bases. Per the germline V gene, CDR1 is SEHNR and CDR2 is FQNEAQ (reference sequence). Trimming removed 6 bases from V and 5 bases from J; junction bases left unmatched: 9. The CDR3 sequence is 14 residues long. The CDR3 nucleotides are TGTGCCAGCAGTTCTAAGACTAGCACGGAGACCCAGTACTTC. Amino acid sequence: CASSSKTSTETQYF.

This clonotype was seen more than once but under ten times. This sequence joins TRBV4-3 and TRBJ2-7, with a weak D call TRBD2 (6 bases). The CDR3 has 15 amino acids. Trimming took off 4 bases at V and 6 bases at J, with 19 bases between the two ends. Per the germline V gene, CDR1 is LGHNA and CDR2 is YSLEER. The CDR3 spells CASSPRFAGPVEQYF. The DNA for the CDR3 is TGCGCCAGCAGCCCTCGGTTTGCGGGGCCTGTCGAGCAGTACTTC.

Ten or more counts support this clonotype. The chain employs TRBV3-1 and TRBJ2-7, with TRBD1 matching over 8 bases. CDR1 and CDR2 from the germline V gene are LGHDT and YNNKEL (reference sequence). V dropped 0 bases and J dropped 2; count of bases not matched to a gene: 6. This CDR3 is built from 16 residues. The CDR3 spells CASSQETTGDTYEQYF. DNA of the CDR3: TGTGCCAGCAGCCAAGAGACGACAGGGGATACCTACGAGCAGTACTTC.

Only a few counts were recorded for this clonotype. The V and J genes are TRBV20-1 and TRBJ2-5; the D is unclear. The CDR3 sequence is 13 residues long. Germline values: CDR1 DFQATT, CDR2 SNEGSKA (reference sequence). Between the trimmed V and J ends, which lost 3 bases and 4 bases, there was a span of 12 bases. The CDR3 DNA reads TGCAGTGCTAGTCGCGGTAGGAGAGAGACCCAGTACTTC. Amino acid sequence: CSASRGRRETQYF.

This clonotype has a handful of counts. The V call is TRBV5-1, the J call TRBJ2-2; the D gene is possibly TRBD1 (6 bases). Germline CDR1 is SGHRS and CDR2 is YFSETQ. CDR3 length: 14 residues. V was shortened by 4 bases and J by 7 bases, with 14 bases between the two germline ends. CDR3 sequence: CASSPQGMGGELFF. As DNA, the CDR3 is TGCGCCAGCAGCCCACAGGGAATGGGCGGGGAGCTGTTTTTT.

This clonotype was detected ten times or more. The CDR3 loop reads CASTPGTGSIRTSGRFYNEQFF. The CDR3 DNA is TGTGCCAGCACCCCCGGGACAGGGTCGATCCGGACTAGCGGGAGGTTCTACAATGAGCAGTTCTTC. The V and J genes are TRBV6-4 and TRBJ2-1; TRBD2 matches at 14 bases. CDR1 is MRHNA, CDR2 SNTAGT, per germline. V was pared by 7 bases and J by 3 bases, with 23 bases of the junction left unmatched. The CDR3 contains 22 residues.

CDR3: CASSSFSDQETQYF. The CDR3 DNA reads as TGTGCCAGCAGCAGCTTTAGCGACCAAGAGACCCAGTACTTC. The V and J genes are TRBV7-9 and TRBJ2-5; possibly TRBD2 for D (5 bases). V lost 5 bases and J lost 0, with 10 bases in between. CDR3 length equals 14 residues. CDR1 is SEHNR and CDR2 is FQNEAQ in the germline V gene (reference sequence).

This clonotype was found many times. This chain joins TRBV12-3 or TRBV12-4 and TRBJ2-2; a weak D match, TRBD2 (5 bases). V lost 7 bases, J lost 5 bases, and 20 bases lay in between. The CDR3 has 16 amino acids. CDR3: CASNPTSGSGTGELFF. CDR3 DNA sequence: TGTGCCAGCAACCCGACATCGGGGAGTGGGACCGGGGAGCTGTTTTTT.

The chain joins TRBV7-9 to TRBJ2-7; 11 nucleotides match TRBD2. This CDR3 region has 16 residues. Germline CDR1 is SEHNR and CDR2 is FQNEAQ (reference sequence). V was clipped by 4 bases and J by 7 bases; unmatched bases: 12. DNA of the CDR3: TGTGCCAGCAGCTCCGAAGTTAGCGGGAGGGCACGGGAGCAGTACTTC. Translated: CASSSEVSGRAREQYF.

This clonotype showed up just a few times. V gene TRBV7-9 combines with J gene TRBJ2-7; D is unresolved. The CDR3 spans 15 residues. CDR1 SEHNR and CDR2 FQNEAQ come from the germline V gene (reference sequence). V lost 5 bases and J 6 bases, leaving 20 bases between the germline ends. The CDR3 is CASSPGFPNPPEQYF. The CDR3 DNA sequence: TGTGCCAGCAGCCCCGGCTTCCCTAACCCCCCCGAGCAGTACTTC.

This clonotype was recorded many times. The CDR3 here is CASSPRGTKEQYF. DNA of the CDR3: TGTGCCAGCAGCCCCCGGGGAACTAAAGAGCAGTACTTC. The chain has TRBV14 and TRBJ2-7, with a tentative D call TRBD2 (5 bases). Germline V gives CDR1 SGHDN, CDR2 FVKESK. The CDR3 covers 13 residues. The V gene lost 4 bases and the J gene lost 7 bases, with 14 bases spanning the gap.

This clonotype was found a few times. The chain combines TRBV15 with TRBJ2-7; 14 bases are shared with TRBD2. CDR3 length: 14 residues. The germline V gene encodes CDR1 LNHNV and CDR2 YYDKDF (reference sequence). V lost 3 bases, J lost 5 bases, and 0 bases stayed unmatched. CDR3 sequence reads: CATSRGLAGDEQYF. CDR3 nucleotides: TGTGCCACCAGCAGGGGACTAGCGGGGGACGAGCAGTACTTC.

The chain employs TRBV2 and TRBJ1-3, with 8 bases identical to TRBD1. Germline CDR1 reads SNHLY; CDR2 reads FYNNEI. V lost 5 bases to trimming and J lost 5 bases; unmatched junction nucleotides: 5. This CDR3 spans 14 amino acids. In nucleotides, the CDR3 is TGTGCCAGCAGTCGGACAGGGAGTAGAAACACCATATATTTT. Translation gives CASSRTGSRNTIYF. Full variable domain (rest looked up from reference TRBV2 and TRBJ1-3): EPEVTQTPSHQVTQMGQEVILRCVPISNHLYFYWYRQILGQKVEFLVSFYNNEISEKSEIFDDQFSVERPDGSNFTLKIRSTKLEDSAMYFCASSRTGSRNTIYFGEGSWLTVV.

This clonotype turned up a few times. This rearrangement joins TRBV28 to TRBJ2-1; D may correspond to TRBD1 or TRBD2 (5 bases each). V lost 7 bases and J lost 10, with 14 bases in between. Per the germline V gene, CDR1 is MDHEN and CDR2 is SYDVKM. The CDR3 sequence is 12 residues long. CDR3 loop: CASTLGPGEQFF. DNA for the CDR3: TGTGCCAGCACCCTGGGACCTGGAGAGCAGTTCTTC. Variable domain in full (rest from reference TRBV28 and TRBJ2-1): DVKVTQSSRYLVKRTGEKVFLECVQDMDHENMFWYRQDPGLGLRLIYFSYDVKMKEKGDIPEGYSVSREKKERFSLILESASTNQTSMYLCASTLGPGEQFFGPGTRLTVL.

The gene calls are TRBV29-1 and TRBJ1-1; D is unresolved. The V end was cut by 7 bases, the J end by 1 base, with 16 bases between. This CDR3 has 14 residues. Germline V gene lookup returns CDR1 SQVTM and CDR2 ANQGSEA. CDR3 in amino acids: CSGLLQSKNTEAFF. The CDR3 nucleotides read TGCAGCGGACTCCTACAGAGTAAGAACACTGAAGCTTTCTTT. Complete variable domain (other parts from reference TRBV29-1 and TRBJ1-1): SAVISQKPSRDICQRGTSLTIQCQVDSQVTMMFWYRQQPGQSLTLIATANQGSEATYESGFVIDKFPISRPNLTFSTLTVSNMSPEDSSIYLCSGLLQSKNTEAFFGQGTRLTVV.

For this clonotype: A single base separates this from a much larger clone, so it may be a read error. The chain is built from TRBV6-2 or TRBV6-3 and TRBJ2-3; D gene uncertain. Deletions cut 5 bases from V and 2 bases from J, with 11 bases between. CDR1 and CDR2 from the germline V gene are MNHEY and SVGEGT. The CDR3 covers 14 residues. The CDR3 bases are TGTGCCAGCAGTCGCATGATACTCACAGATACGCAGTATTTT. It yields the protein CASSRMILTDTQYF.

This clonotype was picked up a small number of times. The V gene is TRBV6-2 or TRBV6-3, the J gene TRBJ1-1; D possibly corresponds to TRBD1 (6 bases). Trimming left V 0 bases short and J 4 bases short, with 12 bases between. Germline V gene data show CDR1 as MNHEY and CDR2 as SVGEGT. The CDR3 covers 15 residues. As DNA, the CDR3 is TGTGCCAGCAGTTACTCGGCGGGGGGCGGCACTGAAGCTTTCTTT. Translation gives CASSYSAGGGTEAFF.

This clonotype was observed a few times. The rearrangement links TRBV2 to TRBJ2-5; weak D call: TRBD1 (5 bases). The V end lost 8 bases, the J end lost 3 bases, and 7 bases lay between the germline ends. CDR1 and CDR2 (germline): SNHLY, FYNNEI. The CDR3 contains 11 residues. The CDR3 sequence: CASGAEETQYF. DNA for the CDR3: TGTGCCAGCGGGGCAGAAGAGACCCAGTACTTC.

V is TRBV7-2 and J is TRBJ2-7, with 9 nucleotides matching TRBD2. Looked up from germline, CDR1 is SGHTA and CDR2 is FQGNSA. The length of the CDR3 is 16 residues. Trimming at V came to 0 bases and at J to 1 base, leaving 4 bases not matched to a gene. This CDR3 reads CASSLAVSGSSYEQYF. Here the CDR3 DNA reads TGTGCCAGCAGCTTAGCGGTTAGCGGGAGTTCCTACGAGCAGTACTTC.

V is TRBV28 and J is TRBJ2-4; TRBD1 agrees at 8 bases. This CDR3 is built from 12 residues. Germline V lookup: CDR1 MDHEN, CDR2 SYDVKM. With 10 bases clipped from V and 5 bases from J, the junction kept 4 bases outside the gene matches. Written as DNA, the CDR3 is TGTGCCATCCAGGGGGCGGAAAACATTCAGTACTTC. Its translation: CAIQGAENIQYF.

This clonotype occurred many times. The chain uses TRBV5-1 and TRBJ2-7, with TRBD1 identical over 10 bases. V gave up 5 bases and J gave up 6 bases; unmatched junction bases: 5. Germline CDR1 and CDR2: SGHRS and YFSETQ. The CDR3 covers 13 residues. The CDR3 coding sequence is TGCGCCAGCAGTGAGACAGGGGGCGGCGAGCAGTACTTC. Protein: CASSETGGGEQYF.